What follows are 15 T cell receptor beta chains derived from one specimen sequenced in a study of identical twins. TCRdb passed the 5' RACE reads through MiXCR, listing each CDR3 protein once. The table has some 1,700,000 distinct CDR3 sequences, roughly 35% seen once. The sequencing sample was made of cord blood. The receptors stem from a newborn girl in good health.

This clonotype came up once. V is TRBV12-3 or TRBV12-4 and J is TRBJ2-7; D remains ambiguous. With 1 base removed from V and 10 bases from J, the gap between germline ends came to 17 bases. The CDR3 runs 14 residues. The CDR3 spells CASSLEAVPPAQYF. Written as DNA, the CDR3 is TGTGCCAGCAGTTTAGAGGCAGTGCCCCCTGCTCAGTACTTC.

This clonotype was seen at least ten times. The V call is TRBV4-2, the J call TRBJ1-2; 7 bases are shared with TRBD1. From germline, CDR1 is LGHNA and CDR2 YNFKEQ. V lost 0 bases to trimming and J lost 5 bases; unmatched junction nucleotides: 6. This CDR3 has 15 residues. The CDR3 loop reads CASSQDLRGPYGYTF. DNA of the CDR3: TGTGCCAGCAGCCAAGATCTTAGGGGGCCGTATGGCTACACCTTC.

This clonotype was picked up a small number of times. V and J are TRBV21-1 and TRBJ2-1. TRBV21-1 is a listed pseudogene. The CDR3 is made up of 14 amino acids. The CDR3 loop is CASSRPFLYNEQFF. The CDR3, as DNA: TGTGCCAGCAGCCGACCATTCCTCTACAATGAGCAGTTCTTC.

The chain employs TRBV5-8 and TRBJ1-5, with TRBD1 matching over 9 bases. The CDR3 has 17 residues. CDR1 and CDR2 from the germline V gene are SGHTS and YDEGEE. V lost 4 bases and J lost 4; bases outside the gene matches: 12. The CDR3 nucleotides are TGTGCCAGCAGCCGGAGGGGGGACAGGGAAAAGAATCAGCCCCAGCATTTT. This sequence encodes CASSRRGDREKNQPQHF.

This sequence joins TRBV2 and TRBJ1-3; D is uncertain. V lost 4 bases and J 3 bases, leaving 10 bases between the germline ends. The germline gives CDR1 SNHLY, CDR2 FYNNEI. The CDR3 runs to 14 residues. CDR3 loop: CASSGGTVGNTIYF. DNA for the CDR3: TGTGCCAGCAGTGGGGGAACAGTTGGAAACACCATATATTTT.

This sequence joins TRBV3-1 and TRBJ2-1, with D maybe TRBD2 (5 bases). Between the trimmed V and J ends, which lost 1 base and 4 bases, there was a span of 11 bases. CDR3 length: 15 residues. The V gene's germline CDR1 is LGHDT and CDR2 YNNKEL (reference sequence). The CDR3 sequence is CASSQALREYNEQFF. The CDR3 DNA follows: TGTGCCAGCAGCCAAGCGTTGAGGGAGTACAATGAGCAGTTCTTC.

This chain joins TRBV10-3 and TRBJ1-2, with D possibly TRBD1 on 5 matching bases. Germline V gene data show CDR1 as ENHRY and CDR2 as SYGVKD. The CDR3 covers 15 residues. With 0 bases removed from V and 1 base from J, the gap between germline ends came to 9 bases. The CDR3 nucleotides are TGTGCCATCAGTGAGTCGACAGCCTTTAACTATGGCTACACCTTC. Protein product: CAISESTAFNYGYTF.

J is TRBJ2-7 and V is TRBV10-3, with 8 bases identical to TRBD1. Germline CDR1 and CDR2: ENHRY and SYGVKD. The V gene end was trimmed by 4 bases and the J gene end by 2 bases; junction bases not matched to a gene: 7. This CDR3 is 15 amino acids long. CDR3 DNA sequence: TGTGCCATCAGTGCCACGGGACAGGAACCCTACGAGCAGTACTTC. It yields the protein CAISATGQEPYEQYF.

J is TRBJ2-6 and V is TRBV15; tentative D call: TRBD1 (8 bases). The CDR3 sequence is 18 residues long. Trimming cost V 4 bases and J 1 base, with 17 bases left between them. Germline loops: CDR1 LNHNV, CDR2 YYDKDF (reference sequence). CDR3 coding DNA: TGTGCCACCAGCAACCGACAGGGGAGGGGGTCTGGGGCCAACGTCCTGACTTTC. Translation: CATSNRQGRGSGANVLTF.

V usage is TRBV10-3 and J usage is TRBJ2-5; TRBD2 matches 9 bases. The J call may be wrong; the DNA end is better matched by TRBJ2-7. Germline V CDR1 and CDR2: ENHRY, SYGVKD. CDR3 length: 12 residues. Written as DNA, the CDR3 is TGTGCCATCAGTGGCGGGAGGGCCGAGCAGTACTTC. Residues: CAISGGRAEQYF.

The chain has TRBV24-1 and TRBJ1-5; tentatively, D is TRBD1 (5 bases). Per germline, CDR1 KGHDR and CDR2 SFDVKD. V shed 0 bases and J shed 3 bases, with 17 bases lying between them. The length of the CDR3 is 18 residues. CDR3 loop: CATSDLQGKAGDNQPQHF. The CDR3 DNA is TGTGCCACCAGTGATTTGCAGGGCAAGGCGGGTGACAATCAGCCCCAGCATTTT.

The V call is TRBV6-2 or TRBV6-3, the J call TRBJ2-2; 13 nucleotides line up with TRBD2. CDR1 and CDR2 from the germline V gene are MNHEY and SVGEGT. The CDR3 totals 17 residues. Losses at the gene ends were 7 bases for V and 0 bases for J; bases not matched to a gene: 5. The CDR3 sequence is CASNKGLAGPNTGELFF. CDR3 sequence (DNA): TGTGCCAGCAACAAGGGACTAGCGGGGCCGAACACCGGGGAGCTGTTTTTT.

This clonotype appeared many times. The chain joins TRBV13 to TRBJ2-5, with TRBD1 identical over 9 bases. The CDR3 totals 16 residues. V lost 5 bases, J lost 1 base, and 8 bases stayed unmatched. From germline, CDR1 is PRHDT and CDR2 FYEKMQ (reference sequence). For the CDR3, the DNA is TGTGCCAGCAGCCTAAGACAGGGGGGTTTCCAAGAGACCCAGTACTTC. Amino acids: CASSLRQGGFQETQYF. Using reference TRBV13 and TRBJ2-5 for the parts outside the CDR3, the full variable domain is AAGVIQSPRHLIKEKRETATLKCYPIPRHDTVYWYQQGPGQDPQFLISFYEKMQSDKGSIPDRFSAQQFSDYHSELNMSSLELGDSALYFCASSLRQGGFQETQYFGPGTRLLVL.

This clonotype came up many times. V is TRBV4-2 and J is TRBJ2-5; D is undetermined. Looked up from germline, CDR1 is LGHNA and CDR2 is YNFKEQ. The CDR3 loop spans 15 amino acids. V lost 0 bases and J 2 bases, leaving 10 bases between the germline ends. CDR3 in amino acids: CASSQDAPSQETQYF. CDR3 DNA: TGTGCCAGCAGCCAAGATGCCCCTTCACAAGAGACCCAGTACTTC.

The chain links TRBV7-2 to TRBJ2-5, with D possibly being TRBD1 (6 bases). The CDR3 covers 14 residues. Germline V gene data show CDR1 as SGHTA and CDR2 as FQGNSA. V shed 1 base and J shed 11 bases, with 17 bases lying between them. The CDR3 sequence is CASSLGYRANEQYF. CDR3 in DNA: TGTGCCAGCAGCTTAGGATACAGGGCCAATGAGCAGTACTTC.